These 4 T cell receptor beta chains came from one sample sequenced in a study of a mutant IDH1 vaccine in newly diagnosed glioma. The time point: week 23, last vaccination. Alongside topical imiquimod, each dose of vaccine comprised 300 ug of mutant IDH1 20-mer peptide. The table came from immunoSEQ multiplex PCR; TCRdb's copy has only in-frame clones and leaves some out. The data contain about 54,000 clones, 80% of them singletons. Their cognate antigens are unknown. Sample: PBMCs, taken from a glioma patient whose treatment included an IDH1 peptide vaccine. These receptors were collected from a man aged 40-55 years with glioma.

This clone showed up just a few times. CDR3 bases: TGCGCCAGCCGGGGGGGCACAGATACGCAGTATTTT. It specifies CASRGGTDTQYF. The rearrangement links TRBV10-2 to TRBJ2-3; 7 nucleotides agree with TRBD2. Germline lookup yields CDR1 WSHSY and CDR2 SAAADI. The junction had 0 bases not matched to a gene; V was cut back by 8 bases and J by 1 base. CDR3 length: 12 residues.

V and J are TRBV5-1 and TRBJ2-5, with 7 bases fitting TRBD2. Germline V gene data show CDR1 as SGHRS and CDR2 as YFSETQ. There are 14 residues in the CDR3. V lost 1 base and J lost 5; bases outside the gene matches: 5. This CDR3 is CASSLTSDAETQYF. CDR3 nucleotides: TGCGCCAGCAGCTTGACTAGCGATGCGGAGACCCAGTACTTC.

The chain couples TRBV29-1 to TRBJ2-1, with D maybe TRBD2 (6 bases). This CDR3 has 12 amino acids. V gave up 6 bases and J gave up 3 bases, with 9 bases separating them. The V gene's germline CDR1 is SQVTM and CDR2 ANQGSEA. CDR3 sequence: CSVGGFYNEQFF. The CDR3 nucleotides are TGCAGCGTGGGGGGATTCTACAATGAGCAGTTCTTC.

The genes are TRBV5-1 and TRBJ1-3; unclear D gene. The ends were cut back, 0 bases at V and 0 bases at J, with 7 bases in the middle. Looked up from germline, CDR1 is SGHRS and CDR2 is YFSETQ. The CDR3 has 15 residues. The DNA for the CDR3 is TGCGCCAGCAGCTTGGCCTCATACTCTGGAAACACCATATATTTT. Translating gives CASSLASYSGNTIYF.